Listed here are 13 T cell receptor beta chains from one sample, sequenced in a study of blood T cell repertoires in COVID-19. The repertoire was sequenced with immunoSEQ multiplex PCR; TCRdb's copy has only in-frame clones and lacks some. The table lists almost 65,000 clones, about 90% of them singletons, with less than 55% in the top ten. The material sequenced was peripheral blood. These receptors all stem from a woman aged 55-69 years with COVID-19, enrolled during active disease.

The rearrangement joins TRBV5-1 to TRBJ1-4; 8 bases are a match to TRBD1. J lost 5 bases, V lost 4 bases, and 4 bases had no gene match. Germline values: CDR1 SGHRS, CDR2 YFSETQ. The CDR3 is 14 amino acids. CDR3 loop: CASSPGQGNEKLFF. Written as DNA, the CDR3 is TGCGCCAGCAGCCCAGGACAGGGAAATGAAAAACTGTTTTTT.

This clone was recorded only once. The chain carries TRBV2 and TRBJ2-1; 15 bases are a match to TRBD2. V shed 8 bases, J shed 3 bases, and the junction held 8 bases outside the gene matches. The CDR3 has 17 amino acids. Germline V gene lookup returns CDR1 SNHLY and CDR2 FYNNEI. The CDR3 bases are TGTGCCAGCTGTCTTGGACTAGCGGGGGGGGTCTACAATGAGCAGTTCTTC. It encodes CASCLGLAGGVYNEQFF.

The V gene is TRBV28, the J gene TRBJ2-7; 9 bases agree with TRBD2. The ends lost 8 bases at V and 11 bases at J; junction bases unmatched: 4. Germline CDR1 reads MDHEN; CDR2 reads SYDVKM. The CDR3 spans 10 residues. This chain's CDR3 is CASGRLAEYF. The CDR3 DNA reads TGTGCCAGCGGAAGACTAGCGGAGTACTTC.

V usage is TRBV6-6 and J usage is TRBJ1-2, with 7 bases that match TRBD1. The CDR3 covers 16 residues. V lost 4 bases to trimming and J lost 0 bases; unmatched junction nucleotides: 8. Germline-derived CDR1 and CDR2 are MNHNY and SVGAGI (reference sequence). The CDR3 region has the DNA TGTGCCAGCAGTTCGCAAAGACAGGGATCTAACTATGGCTACACCTTC. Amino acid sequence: CASSSQRQGSNYGYTF.

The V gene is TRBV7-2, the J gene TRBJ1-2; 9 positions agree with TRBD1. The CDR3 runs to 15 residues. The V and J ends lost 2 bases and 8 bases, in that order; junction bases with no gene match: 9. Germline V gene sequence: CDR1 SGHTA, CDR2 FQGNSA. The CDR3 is CASSLPSQGAEGYTF. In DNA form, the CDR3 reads TGTGCCAGCAGCTTACCTTCACAGGGGGCGGAAGGCTACACCTTC.

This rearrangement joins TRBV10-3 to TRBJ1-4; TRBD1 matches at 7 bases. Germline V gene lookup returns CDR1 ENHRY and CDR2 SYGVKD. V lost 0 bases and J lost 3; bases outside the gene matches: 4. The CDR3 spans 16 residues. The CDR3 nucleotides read TGTGCCATCAGTGAGTCGACAGGGACCTCTAATGAAAAACTGTTTTTT. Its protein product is CAISESTGTSNEKLFF.

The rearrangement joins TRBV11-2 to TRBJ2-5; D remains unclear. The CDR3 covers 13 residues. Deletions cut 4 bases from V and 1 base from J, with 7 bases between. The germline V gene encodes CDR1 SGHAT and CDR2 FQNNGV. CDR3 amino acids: CASSSNFQETQYF. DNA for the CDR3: TGTGCCAGCAGCTCCAACTTCCAAGAGACCCAGTACTTC.

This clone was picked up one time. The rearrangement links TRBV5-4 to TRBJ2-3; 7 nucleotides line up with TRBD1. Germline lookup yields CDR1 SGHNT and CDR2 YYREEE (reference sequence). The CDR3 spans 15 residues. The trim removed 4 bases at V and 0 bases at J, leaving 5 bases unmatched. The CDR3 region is CASSKGTVSTDTQYF. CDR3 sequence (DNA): TGTGCCAGCAGCAAGGGGACAGTGAGCACAGATACGCAGTATTTT.

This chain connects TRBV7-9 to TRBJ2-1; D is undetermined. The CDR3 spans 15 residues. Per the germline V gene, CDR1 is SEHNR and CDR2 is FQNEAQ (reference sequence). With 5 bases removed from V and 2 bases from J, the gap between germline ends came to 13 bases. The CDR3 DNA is TGTGCCAGCAGCCCAAGCGAGACCACCTACAATGAGCAGTTCTTC. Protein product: CASSPSETTYNEQFF.

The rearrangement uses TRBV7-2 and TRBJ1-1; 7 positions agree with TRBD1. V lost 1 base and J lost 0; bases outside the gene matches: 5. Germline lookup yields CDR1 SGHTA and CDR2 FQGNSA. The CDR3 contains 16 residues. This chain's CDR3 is CASSLVAGGLNTEAFF. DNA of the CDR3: TGTGCCAGCAGCTTAGTGGCAGGGGGACTGAACACTGAAGCTTTCTTT.

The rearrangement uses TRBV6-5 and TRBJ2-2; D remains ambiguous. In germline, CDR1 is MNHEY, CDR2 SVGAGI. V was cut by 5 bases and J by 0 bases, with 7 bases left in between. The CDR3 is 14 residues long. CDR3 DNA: TGTGCCAGCAGTCAAAGCACGAACACCGGGGAGCTGTTTTTT. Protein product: CASSQSTNTGELFF.

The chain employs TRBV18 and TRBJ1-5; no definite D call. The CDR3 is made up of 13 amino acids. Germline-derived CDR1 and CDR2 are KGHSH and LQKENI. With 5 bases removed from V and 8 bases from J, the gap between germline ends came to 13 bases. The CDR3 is CASSSGVLEPQHF. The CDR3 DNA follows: TGTGCCAGCTCATCCGGGGTTTTGGAGCCCCAGCATTTT.

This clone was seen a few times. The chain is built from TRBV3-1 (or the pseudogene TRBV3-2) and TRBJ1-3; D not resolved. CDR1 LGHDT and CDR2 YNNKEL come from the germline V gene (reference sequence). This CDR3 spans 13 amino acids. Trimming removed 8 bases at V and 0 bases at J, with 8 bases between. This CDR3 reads CASGGISGNTIYF. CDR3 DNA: TGTGCCAGCGGAGGAATCTCTGGAAACACCATATATTTT.